This TCR beta chain is drawn from a study of a mutant IDH1 vaccine in newly diagnosed glioma. For the study at large: Sex among treated patients split roughly 60% male, about 38% female; mean age was approximately 40 years.

Overall study results and limits: Seemingly, pseudoprogression had no relation to changes in the top peripheral T cell clonotypes.

TCRdb's copy holds only in-frame clones and misses some; the assay was immunoSEQ multiplex PCR. In the table there are some 95,000 clones, around 80% of which are singletons. Note on this clone: Its antigen is currently unknown. A read error may account for a junction end that differs from germline.

Germline CDR1 reads SSHAT; CDR2 reads FNYEAQ (reference sequence). The CDR3 is made up of 15 amino acids. Indicated time point: baseline, week 1 (first vaccination visit). Specified treatment: pre-vaccination baseline after standard-of-care therapy. This material consisted of PBMCs, taken from a glioma patient treated with radiotherapy, temozolomide or both. The sequence was collected from a middle-aged man with glioma. The chain is built from TRBV7-7 and TRBJ2-5, with 7 bases matching TRBD2. CDR3 DNA: TGTGCTAGCAGCTTAAACGAGCTAGCGGAAGAGACCCAGTACTTC. It encodes CASSLNELAEETQYF.